The clone carrying this T cell receptor beta chain was found once. Its target is unknown. Trimming removed 6 bases from V and 8 bases from J; junction bases left unmatched: 13. The CDR3 loop spans 16 amino acids. Germline V gives CDR1 MGHRA, CDR2 YSYEKL. The entry originates in a study of CD8 T cells in Susac syndrome. Study-wide findings and caveats: Where Susac syndrome CD4+ T cell repertoires were concerned, no clonal expansion was evident.

Sequencing targeted TCR beta in T cells from blood (CD8+ and CD4+). All included Susac syndrome patients satisfied recently defined diagnostic criteria for definite or probable disease. With random hexamers, reverse transcription was performed on about 0.45 to 1 ug of RNA. TCR beta CDR3 was amplified by immunoSEQ covering 54 Vbeta and 13 Jbeta. TCRdb reprocessed the immunoSEQ multiplex PCR reads via MiXCR and lists one record per CDR3 protein. The data hold around 170,000 distinct CDR3 sequences, with about 96% observed a single time. The sequence derives from a human donor with Susac syndrome. Sequencing was performed on CD4+ T cells from PBMCs. V and J are TRBV4-1 and TRBJ1-4; 9 bases are shared with TRBD1. This CDR3 reads CASSFRTGERKEKLFF. CDR3 nucleotide sequence: TGCGCCAGCAGTTTTCGGACAGGGGAGAGGAAAGAAAAACTGTTTTTT.